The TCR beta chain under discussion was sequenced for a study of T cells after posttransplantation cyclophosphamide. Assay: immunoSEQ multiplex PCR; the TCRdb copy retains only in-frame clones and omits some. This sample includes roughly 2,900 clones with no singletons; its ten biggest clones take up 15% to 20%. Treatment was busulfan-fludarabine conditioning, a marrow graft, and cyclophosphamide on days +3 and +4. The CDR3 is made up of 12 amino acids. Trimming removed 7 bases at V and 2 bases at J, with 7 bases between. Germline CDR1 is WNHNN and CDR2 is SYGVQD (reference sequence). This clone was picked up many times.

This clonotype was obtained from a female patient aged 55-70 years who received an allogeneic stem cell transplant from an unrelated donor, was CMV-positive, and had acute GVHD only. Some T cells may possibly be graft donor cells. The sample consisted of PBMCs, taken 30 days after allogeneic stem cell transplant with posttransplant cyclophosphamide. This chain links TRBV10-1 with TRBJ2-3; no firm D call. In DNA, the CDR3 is TGCGCCAGCACGTGGCCCACAGATACGCAGTATTTT. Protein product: CASTWPTDTQYF.